This T cell receptor beta chain was captured by sequencing in a study of blood T cell repertoires in COVID-19. Study summary: T cells, B-cell-depleted T cells, or PBMCs provided the cDNA or gDNA that served as material.

Profiling relied on immunoSEQ multiplex PCR, and the TCRdb table lists in-frame clones only, not all of them. Of around 300,000 clones listed, about nine tenths were seen once; the top ten hold about 2%. The V and J ends lost 3 bases and 5 bases respectively, with 7 bases between them. The CDR3 extends over 13 amino acids. Germline V gene data show CDR1 as KGHSH and CDR2 as LQKENI. The TCR comes from a man between 18 and 35 years old with active or convalescent COVID-19. The rearrangement joins TRBV18 to TRBJ2-2; no reliable D call. Sequenced material: peripheral blood. CDR3 residues: CASSPAWTGELFF. The CDR3 DNA reads as TGTGCCAGCTCACCTGCGTGGACCGGGGAGCTGTTTTTT.